The T cell receptor (beta chain) under discussion was sequenced for a study of blood T cell repertoires in COVID-19. Study context: There were acute and convalescent COVID-19 samples, and they came from the United States, Italy and Spain. In each case, the material was cDNA or gDNA derived from T cells, B-cell-depleted T cells, or PBMCs.

The sample holds one count of this clone. V lost 0 bases to trimming and J lost 8 bases, with 19 bases between them. In germline, CDR1 is LGHNA, CDR2 YNFKEQ. The length of the CDR3 is 16 residues. Profiled with immunoSEQ multiplex PCR; TCRdb holds only in-frame clones, not every one. The sample records 100,000 to 150,000 clones, 85% being singletons. The receptor was derived from an elderly man with active or convalescent COVID-19. Material for sequencing was peripheral blood. V and J are TRBV4-2 and TRBJ1-2; the D gene is possibly TRBD1 (5 bases). DNA of the CDR3: TGTGCCAGCAGCCAAGATCCCCGGGCGGACATCGGGGGCTACACCTTC. Its translation is CASSQDPRADIGGYTF.